The rows below give T cell receptor beta chains drawn from one sample of a study of shared clonotypes between healthy human individuals. Profiling relied on immunoSEQ multiplex PCR, and the TCRdb table lists in-frame clones only, not all of them. The repertoire has about 500,000 clones, around 77% of them found once; the top ten carry around 11%. What was sequenced was PBMCs. Receptors were obtained from a woman aged 40 to 50 in good health. Some clones in this sample may be carry-over from other donors' samples. Each CDR3 is given with its conserved first and last residue. The D gene is left open where the match is weak. Size is omitted from some rows. Given values are once, few, many or a class for expanded clones.

-	TRBV7-9	TRBJ2-7	-	CASSLVRGFDEQYF	TGTGCCAGCAGCTTAGTGCGGGGTTTCGACGAGCAGTACTTC
-	TRBV30	TRBJ1-2	-	CAWSVGQGYTF	TGTGCCTGGAGTGTTGGGCAGGGCTACACCTTC
once	TRBV28	TRBJ2-3	-	CASSFWGSNTDTQYF	TGTGCCAGCAGTTTCTGGGGGTCGAACACAGATACGCAGTATTTT
-	TRBV14	TRBJ2-7	TRBD1	CASRAGTGAYEQYF	TGTGCCAGCAGGGCTGGGACAGGGGCTTACGAGCAGTACTTC
-	TRBV28	TRBJ1-2	TRBD1	CASSLQGGNGYTF	TGTGCCAGCAGTCTACAGGGGGGGAACGGCTACACCTTC
-	TRBV7-8	TRBJ2-7	-	CASSLDDSWDPYEQYF	TGTGCCAGCAGCTTAGACGACAGCTGGGACCCCTACGAGCAGTACTTC
-	TRBV28	TRBJ1-4	-	CAIAAGATNEKLFF	TGTGCCATTGCCGCCGGGGCAACTAATGAAAAACTGTTTTTT
-	TRBV2	TRBJ2-2	TRBD2	CASRTGTSETGELFF	TGTGCCAGCAGGACCGGGACTAGCGAAACCGGGGAGCTGTTTTTT
-	TRBV7-9	TRBJ2-1	-	CASSSRAAEFF	TGTGCCAGCAGCTCCCGGGCCGCAGAGTTCTTC
-	TRBV5-4	TRBJ2-7	TRBD2	CASSLPREDEQYF	TGTGCCAGCAGCTTGCCGCGGGAGGACGAGCAGTACTTC
-	TRBV28	TRBJ2-2	-	CASSSYKVQLFF	TGTGCCAGCAGTTCCTACAAGGTGCAGCTGTTTTTT
-	TRBV19	TRBJ2-7	TRBD2	CASKPGPSGYEQYF	TGTGCCAGTAAACCCGGCCCTAGCGGGTACGAGCAGTACTTC
-	TRBV7-9	TRBJ2-3	-	CASSLPLGAEDTQYF	TGTGCCAGCAGCTTACCGTTGGGGGCGGAAGATACGCAGTATTTT
-	TRBV11-2	TRBJ1-1	-	CASSLDRGIGNTEAFF	TGTGCCAGCAGCTTAGATCGGGGAATCGGGAACACTGAAGCTTTCTTT
-	TRBV7-8	TRBJ2-5	TRBD2	CASSLGLAGVQETQYF	TGTGCCAGCAGCTTGGGGCTAGCGGGGGTTCAAGAGACCCAGTACTTC
few	TRBV5-1	TRBJ2-2	-	CASQLQTNRGAGELFF	TGCGCCAGCCAACTCCAGACTAACCGGGGAGCCGGGGAGCTGTTTTTT
many	TRBV18	TRBJ1-2	TRBD1	CASARDSDGYTF	TGTGCCAGCGCCCGGGACAGCGATGGCTACACCTTC
-	TRBV11-3	TRBJ2-1	-	CASSEGGGLSNEQFF	TGTGCCAGCAGCGAGGGTGGGGGCCTATCGAATGAGCAGTTCTTC
-	TRBV27	TRBJ2-2	-	CASSGLGANTGELFF	TGTGCCAGCAGTGGATTGGGGGCGAACACCGGGGAGCTGTTTTTT
once	TRBV30	TRBJ1-2	-	CAWSVGGDYGYTF	TGTGCCTGGAGTGTCGGAGGGGACTATGGCTACACCTTC
few	TRBV7-9	TRBJ2-2	TRBD1	CASSPGQGSFSNTGELFF	TGTGCCAGCAGCCCCGGACAGGGTTCTTTCTCGAACACCGGGGAGCTGTTTTTT
few	TRBV5-1	TRBJ2-2	-	CASSSLGGQPNTGELFF	TGCGCCAGCAGCTCACTGGGGGGACAGCCCAACACCGGGGAGCTGTTTTTT
-	TRBV1	TRBJ2-7	-	CTSSPQGTPPEQYF	TGCACCAGCAGCCCCCAGGGGACCCCCCCCGAGCAGTACTTC
-	TRBV14	TRBJ1-2	-	CASSQAAGRAENYGYTF	TGTGCCAGCAGCCAAGCGGCAGGTCGAGCTGAGAACTATGGCTACACCTTC
-	TRBV7-9	TRBJ1-4	TRBD1	CASSKGQGWDEKLFF	TGTGCCAGCAGCAAAGGACAGGGGTGGGATGAAAAACTGTTTTTT
-	TRBV30	TRBJ1-5	-	CAWGILPNQPQHF	TGTGCCTGGGGGATCCTCCCAAATCAGCCCCAGCATTTT
-	TRBV4-1	TRBJ2-6	-	CASSQGGANVLTF	TGCGCCAGCAGCCAAGGTGGGGCCAACGTCCTGACTTTC
-	TRBV27	TRBJ2-3	-	CASSLRGQGLGTDTQYF	TGTGCCAGCAGTCTCCGGGGCCAAGGCTTGGGCACAGATACGCAGTATTTT
-	TRBV4-3	TRBJ2-1	TRBD2	CASSQGSTGLAGGNEQFF	TGCGCCAGCAGCCAAGGTAGTACAGGGCTAGCGGGAGGCAATGAGCAGTTCTTC
-	TRBV11-2	TRBJ1-5	-	CASSFDQGRQPQHF	TGTGCCAGCAGCTTTGACCAGGGACGTCAGCCCCAGCATTTT
-	TRBV28	TRBJ2-3	-	CASSFGSGYTDTQYF	TGTGCCAGCAGTTTTGGGAGCGGTTACACAGATACGCAGTATTTT
-	TRBV19	TRBJ1-5	-	CASSIDRNNQPQHF	TGTGCCAGTAGTATAGATCGAAACAACCAGCCCCAGCATTTT
few	TRBV2	TRBJ2-6	-	CASSETPIGTDYSGANVLTF	TGTGCCAGCAGTGAAACCCCGATTGGGACGGACTACTCTGGGGCCAACGTCCTGACTTTC
-	TRBV4-2	TRBJ1-1	TRBD1	CASSQQDRENTEAFF	TGTGCCAGCAGCCAACAAGACAGGGAGAACACTGAAGCTTTCTTT
-	TRBV6-5	TRBJ1-1	-	CASSGTDGAEAFF	TGTGCCAGCAGTGGTACGGACGGGGCTGAAGCTTTCTTT
many	TRBV5-4	TRBJ2-1	TRBD2	CASSLSTSGSYNEQFF	TGTGCCAGCAGCCTCTCGACTAGCGGGAGCTACAATGAGCAGTTCTTC
-	TRBV18	TRBJ2-5	-	CASSPPDGTQYF	TGTGCCAGCTCACCACCAGATGGGACCCAGTACTTC
-	TRBV7-8	TRBJ1-2	-	CASSLGLARAGYGYTF	TGTGCCAGCAGCTTAGGCCTTGCCAGGGCCGGCTATGGCTACACCTTC
-	TRBV7-3	TRBJ2-7	TRBD2	CASSPRGSGSHEQYF	TGTGCCAGCAGCCCCCGGGGTAGCGGGAGCCACGAGCAGTACTTC
-	TRBV27	TRBJ2-2	TRBD1	CASGGTGGAGELFF	TGTGCCAGCGGCGGGACAGGGGGCGCCGGGGAGCTGTTTTTT